Presented here are 22 T cell receptor beta chains from one specimen sequenced in a study of fetal regulatory T cell absence and autoimmunity. Clones were sequenced by immunoSEQ multiplex PCR, and TCRdb holds only the in-frame ones, with some missing. The data show 95,000 to 100,000 clones, with about three quarters seen just once and 2% held by the top ten. Sequences were obtained from pancreas tissue. Source of these receptors: a male donor with IPEX syndrome.

The chain uses TRBV14 and TRBJ2-3; D might be TRBD2 (6 bases). This CDR3 contains 16 residues. The V gene's germline CDR1 is SGHDN and CDR2 FVKESK. V lost 4 bases and J 4 bases, leaving 18 bases between the germline ends. The CDR3 DNA is TGTGCCAGCAGCCCGCTAGCGCGGAGAGGTGCAGATACGCAGTATTTT. Amino acid sequence: CASSPLARRGADTQYF.

On this clone: Only one base separates this from a far larger clonotype, so it likely reflects a read error. The chain joins TRBV13 to TRBJ1-5, with D hard to call. The CDR3 loop spans 12 amino acids. V lost 0 bases and J 3 bases, leaving 0 bases between the germline ends. Germline CDR1 and CDR2: PRHDT and FYEKMQ (reference sequence). The DNA for the CDR3 is TGTGCCAGCAGCTTAGGCAATCAGCCCCAGCATTTT. This gives the protein CASSLGNQPQHF.

The chain has TRBV27 and TRBJ2-2; TRBD2 is a possible D gene (5 bases). CDR1 and CDR2 (germline): MNHEY, SMNVEV (reference sequence). Trimming pared 3 bases from V and 3 bases from J, leaving 17 bases between. The CDR3 totals 17 residues. The CDR3 is CASSFGPQFGDTGELFF. The CDR3 DNA sequence: TGTGCCAGCAGTTTCGGGCCCCAATTCGGGGACACCGGGGAGCTGTTTTTT.

The chain employs TRBV7-2 and TRBJ2-1; D could derive from TRBD1 or TRBD2 (7 bases each). The CDR3 loop spans 15 amino acids. The germline gives CDR1 SGHTA, CDR2 FQGNSA. V lost 5 bases to trimming and J lost 4 bases, with 15 bases between them. CDR3: CASSPDREGYNEQFF. The CDR3 DNA reads as TGTGCCAGCAGCCCAGACAGGGAGGGGTACAATGAGCAGTTCTTC. Looking up the rest from reference TRBV7-2 and TRBJ2-1 gives the full variable domain: GAGVSQSPSNKVTEKGKDVELRCDPISGHTALYWYRQSLGQGLEFLIYFQGNSAPDKSGLPSDRFSAERTGGSVSTLTIQRTQQEDSAVYLCASSPDREGYNEQFFGPGTRLTVL.

V is TRBV7-9 and J is TRBJ1-5; D remains ambiguous. V was clipped by 1 base and J by 5 bases, with 3 bases between them. Per the germline V gene, CDR1 is SEHNR and CDR2 is FQNEAQ (reference sequence). This CDR3 comprises 12 residues. Here the CDR3 reads CASSLGDQPQHF. In DNA, the CDR3 is TGTGCCAGCAGCTTAGGAGATCAGCCCCAGCATTTT.

The genes are TRBV7-9 and TRBJ2-1; perhaps D is TRBD1 or TRBD2 (6 bases each). This CDR3 region has 16 residues. Trimming shortened V by 5 bases and J by 2 bases, and 16 bases separated the two germline ends. The germline V gene has CDR1 SEHNR and CDR2 FQNEAQ (reference sequence). Written as DNA, the CDR3 is TGTGCCAGCAGCGATAAGGGGGGCCTTACCTACAATGAGCAGTTCTTC. Its translation is CASSDKGGLTYNEQFF.

J is TRBJ2-1 and V is TRBV27; 7 bases map to TRBD2. The CDR3 spans 16 residues. Trimming at V came to 3 bases and at J to 2 bases, leaving 7 bases not matched to a gene. Germline CDR1 MNHEY, CDR2 SMNVEV (reference sequence). CDR3 residues: CASSLGSGVPYNEQFF. CDR3 nucleotides: TGTGCCAGCAGTTTGGGGAGCGGGGTTCCCTACAATGAGCAGTTCTTC.

This clone was counted only a few times. The gene calls are TRBV25-1 and TRBJ2-3, with D possibly being TRBD2 (6 bases). The ends were cut back, 4 bases at V and 14 bases at J, with 13 bases in the middle. The germline V gene encodes CDR1 MGHDK and CDR2 SYGVNS. This CDR3 contains 11 residues. CDR3 sequence: CASSAPGEVYF. CDR3 coding DNA: TGTGCCAGCAGTGCTCCCGGGGAGGTGTATTTT.

The rearrangement uses TRBV19 and TRBJ1-1; a possible D gene is TRBD1 (5 bases). This CDR3 contains 17 residues. Germline CDR1 reads LNHDA; CDR2 reads SQIVND (reference sequence). The V end was cut by 8 bases, the J end by 1 base, with 23 bases between. DNA for the CDR3: TGTGCCAGTGGTCCTAAGAGCCGCCGGGGCCCGAACACTGAAGCTTTCTTT. Translating gives CASGPKSRRGPNTEAFF.

The gene calls are TRBV11-3 and TRBJ2-2, with 12 bases identical to TRBD2. The CDR3 runs to 16 residues. Germline-derived CDR1 and CDR2 are SGHNT and YENEEA. With 0 bases clipped from V and 6 bases from J, the junction kept 2 bases outside the gene matches. In DNA form, the CDR3 reads TGTGCCAGCAGCTTAGACCCTAGCGGGGGGGCCGGGGAGCTGTTTTTT. Its translation: CASSLDPSGGAGELFF.

This chain joins TRBV21-1 and TRBJ2-7. TRBV21-1 is a pseudogene locus. The CDR3 has 12 amino acids. DNA of the CDR3: TGTGCCAGCAGTAGGGGGGTTGACGAGCAGTACTTC. Amino acids: CASSRGVDEQYF.

The CDR3 DNA follows: TGTGCCAGCAGCTTAGGGGGGTATAGGAATGAGCAGTTCTTC. Encoded protein: CASSLGGYRNEQFF. The rearrangement links TRBV7-2 to TRBJ2-1, with D possibly being TRBD1 or TRBD2 (5 bases each). CDR3 length: 14 amino acids. V shed 1 base and J shed 7 bases, with 11 bases lying between them. Germline CDR1 SGHTA, CDR2 FQGNSA.

The V and J genes are TRBV30 and TRBJ2-3, with 12 bases fitting TRBD2. Germline V gene sequence: CDR1 GTSNPN, CDR2 SVGIG (reference sequence). This CDR3 contains 17 residues. V lost 0 bases to trimming and J lost 5 bases; unmatched junction nucleotides: 9. For the CDR3, the DNA is TGTGCCTGGAGTGTACGTCGGACTAGCGGGACTATAGATACGCAGTATTTT. Translated: CAWSVRRTSGTIDTQYF.

The chain employs TRBV25-1 and TRBJ2-7; 12 bases map to TRBD2. Germline values: CDR1 MGHDK, CDR2 SYGVNS. CDR3 length: 16 residues. Trimming removed 1 base from V and 6 bases from J; junction bases left unmatched: 7. The CDR3 region is CASSEWGILAGGEQYF. The CDR3, as DNA: TGTGCCAGCAGTGAATGGGGTATACTAGCGGGAGGCGAGCAGTACTTC.

The V call is TRBV5-5, the J call TRBJ2-6, with 7 bases that match TRBD2. The CDR3 consists of 15 residues. The ends lost 4 bases at V and 2 bases at J; junction bases unmatched: 3. From germline, CDR1 is SGHKS and CDR2 YYEKEE (reference sequence). The CDR3 nucleotides read TGTGCCAGCAGCGGACTAGTGCCTGGGGCCAACGTCCTGACTTTC. This codes for CASSGLVPGANVLTF.

This CDR3 reads CASSPGGGARRGELFF. The CDR3 region has the DNA TGTGCCAGCAGCCCTGGCGGGGGGGCTCGACGCGGGGAGCTGTTTTTT. V is TRBV5-6 and J is TRBJ2-2, with 9 nucleotides matching TRBD2. The CDR3 length is 16 residues. Germline lookup yields CDR1 SGHDT and CDR2 YYEEEE. The trim removed 4 bases at V and 7 bases at J, leaving 11 bases unmatched.

This clone has more than one count but fewer than ten. The chain combines TRBV27 with TRBJ2-2, with 7 bases lining up with TRBD2. CDR1 is MNHEY, CDR2 SMNVEV, per germline (reference sequence). CDR3 size: 15 residues. The J segment lost 4 bases and the V segment lost 6 bases, leaving 8 bases of the junction unmatched. The CDR3 nucleotides are TGTGCCAGCAGCCGCGAAGGGGAGGGCACCGGGGAGCTGTTTTTT. Translating it yields CASSREGEGTGELFF.

DNA of the CDR3: TGTGCCACCTTGGGACAGGGAGGAACTGAAGCTTTCTTT. Translated: CATLGQGGTEAFF. The chain couples TRBV10-3 to TRBJ1-1, with 9 bases lining up with TRBD1. The CDR3 consists of 13 residues. From germline, CDR1 is ENHRY and CDR2 SYGVKD. After removal of 10 bases from V and 5 bases from J, the junction contained 8 bases not matched to a gene.

V and J are TRBV7-6 and TRBJ1-2, with D maybe TRBD1 (5 bases). Germline V gene lookup returns CDR1 SGHVS and CDR2 FNYEAQ. With 4 bases removed from V and 0 bases from J, the gap between germline ends came to 18 bases. This CDR3 is built from 17 residues. As DNA, the CDR3 is TGTGCCAGCAGCTATTTAAGCCCCTGGGGGTCTAACTATGGCTACACCTTC. Protein sequence: CASSYLSPWGSNYGYTF.

Of note for this clone: This same CDR3 is encoded by further DNA sequences in the sample. The chain employs TRBV30 and TRBJ2-5; D not resolved. V was pared by 0 bases and J by 5 bases, with 4 bases between. Per germline, CDR1 GTSNPN and CDR2 SVGIG (reference sequence). The CDR3 is 11 amino acids. The CDR3 spells CAWSVGETQYF. CDR3 nucleotides: TGTGCCTGGAGTGTGGGGGAGACCCAGTACTTC.

The chain recombines TRBV7-9 with TRBJ2-1; D is possibly TRBD1 (6 bases). Germline loops: CDR1 SEHNR, CDR2 FQNEAQ (reference sequence). CDR3 length: 13 residues. Trimming shortened V by 5 bases and J by 7 bases, and 12 bases separated the two germline ends. The CDR3 loop is CASSTFQGNEQFF. The CDR3 DNA follows: TGTGCCAGCAGCACTTTCCAGGGGAATGAGCAGTTCTTC.

The V gene is TRBV29-1, the J gene TRBJ2-1; possibly TRBD1 for D (6 bases). V was trimmed by 3 bases and J by 8 bases, leaving 14 bases between them. Germline values: CDR1 SQVTM, CDR2 ANQGSEA. The length of the CDR3 is 13 residues. The CDR3 bases are TGCAGCGTTGAGCAAGTTGACAGGCATGAGCAGTTCTTC. Translated, it gives CSVEQVDRHEQFF.